Listed below are T cell receptor beta chains from one sample, sequenced in a study of blood T cell repertoires in COVID-19. Sequenced by immunoSEQ multiplex PCR; TCRdb stores in-frame clones only, minus some. The sample has a few hundred thousand clones, about 85% seen once; the top ten hold about 3%. The sequencing sample was made of peripheral blood. The receptors stem from a man aged 45-65 years who had recovered from COVID-19. Both conserved end residues are part of each CDR3. The D gene is left open where the match is weak. For some rows the clone size is stated as once, few or many, or as a class when expanded; others skip it.

V gene: TRBV5-1; J gene: TRBJ2-7; clone size: .; D gene: .; CDR3 protein: CASSEGPSQYEQYF; CDR3 DNA: TGCGCCAGCTCTGAGGGCCCCAGCCAATACGAGCAGTACTTC
V gene: TRBV27; J gene: TRBJ2-3; clone size: .; D gene: TRBD2; CDR3 protein: CASSVTSGREGSIADTQYF; CDR3 DNA: TGTGCCAGCAGCGTGACTAGCGGGAGGGAGGGGTCGATAGCAGATACGCAGTATTTT
V gene: TRBV6-5; J gene: TRBJ1-6; clone size: few; D gene: .; CDR3 protein: CASSYGQHNSPLHF; CDR3 DNA: TGTGCCAGCAGTTACGGGCAGCATAATTCACCCCTCCACTTT
V gene: TRBV30; J gene: TRBJ1-5; clone size: .; D gene: .; CDR3 protein: CAWSVLGGNQPQHF; CDR3 DNA: TGTGCCTGGAGTGTACTTGGGGGGAATCAGCCCCAGCATTTT
V gene: TRBV5-6; J gene: TRBJ2-7; clone size: once; D gene: .; CDR3 protein: CASSLGAGLYEQYF; CDR3 DNA: TGTGCCAGCAGCTTGGGTGCGGGACTCTACGAGCAGTACTTC
V gene: TRBV5-1; J gene: TRBJ2-5; clone size: .; D gene: TRBD1; CDR3 protein: CASSEGQGAGETQYF; CDR3 DNA: TGCGCCAGCAGCGAAGGACAGGGGGCAGGGGAGACCCAGTACTTC
V gene: TRBV10-1; J gene: TRBJ2-2; clone size: .; D gene: TRBD2; CDR3 protein: CASSESRAGGTGELFF; CDR3 DNA: TGCGCCAGCAGTGAGTCTCGAGCGGGAGGTACCGGGGAGCTGTTTTTT
V gene: TRBV18; J gene: TRBJ1-1; clone size: .; D gene: .; CDR3 protein: CASSADRKNTEAFF; CDR3 DNA: TGTGCCAGCTCAGCCGACAGGAAGAACACTGAAGCTTTCTTT
V gene: TRBV28; J gene: TRBJ1-1; clone size: .; D gene: TRBD1; CDR3 protein: CASRTGGTEAFF; CDR3 DNA: TGTGCCAGCAGAACAGGGGGGACTGAAGCTTTCTTT
V gene: TRBV6-1; J gene: TRBJ2-7; clone size: .; D gene: .; CDR3 protein: CASSDRGLAEAYEQYF; CDR3 DNA: TGTGCCAGCAGTGACAGGGGGCTAGCGGAGGCCTACGAGCAGTACTTC